A selection of T cell receptor beta chains follows, all from one sample in a study of blood T cell repertoires in COVID-19. Measured with immunoSEQ multiplex PCR; TCRdb has only the in-frame clones, and not every one. The table includes approximately 500,000 clones, roughly 89% detected once. Sequenced input: peripheral blood. The receptor source for this set is a man in his late teens or twenties with COVID-19, enrolled during active disease. Each CDR3 is given without its conserved first and last residue.

>TRBV2|TRBJ1-5
ASSWDRGPNQPQH
>TRBV11-3|TRBJ1-1
ASSFLGHMNTEAF
>TRBV19|TRBJ2-2
ASSMWTDFTGELF
>TRBV10-2|TRBJ1-5
ASSELYRGVGRDQPQH
>TRBV6-5|TRBJ2-1
ATYAGSYNEQF
>TRBV2|TRBJ1-4
ASSVRPTNEKLF
>TRBV5-4|TRBJ2-1
ASSLGGRANEQF
>TRBV6-1|TRBJ1-2
ASSDPKGGRYGYT
>TRBV20-1|TRBJ2-5
SASIQGGETQY
>TRBV11-3|TRBJ1-4
ASSRSQDSTNEKLF
>TRBV19|TRBJ2-1
ASSIAGGGSEQF
>TRBV15|TRBJ1-4
ATSREGQANEKLF
>TRBV6-5|TRBJ1-5
ASRLTGNQPQH
>TRBV12-5|TRBJ2-1
ASGLGASGSDEQF
>TRBV5-1|TRBJ2-3
ASSPIEEGTQY
>TRBV4-1|TRBJ1-3
ASSQSGQGNTIY
>TRBV2|TRBJ2-7
ASRRQGNSYEQY
>TRBV27|TRBJ1-5
ASGSHRSGGQPQH
>TRBV5-4|TRBJ2-3
ASSLRAGGADTQY
>TRBV18|TRBJ1-3
ASSPREGGGGNTIY
>TRBV29-1|TRBJ1-5
SAAQNSNQPQH
>TRBV2|TRBJ1-1
ASRVDSPMNTEAF
>TRBV9|TRBJ1-3
ASSPLSGGISGNTIY
>TRBV19|TRBJ2-3
ASNRGLAGGSMSQY
>TRBV7-2|TRBJ1-1
ASSLGRLNTEAF
>TRBV18|TRBJ1-3
ASSWDRGQGNTIY
>TRBV2|TRBJ1-6
ASSDGGEYNSPLH
>TRBV10-2|TRBJ2-5
ASSGTSGGTQY
>TRBV2|TRBJ2-7
ASSTGWSYEQY
>TRBV5-4|TRBJ2-7
ASSSYGQGNEQY
>TRBV19|TRBJ1-5
ASTTGPGGQPQH
>TRBV3-1/TRBV3-2|TRBJ2-5
ASSRRAGGQETQY
>TRBV18|TRBJ2-2
ASSTGVWDTGELF
>TRBV7-9|TRBJ2-1
ASSLADFSSHNEQF
>TRBV3-1/TRBV3-2|TRBJ2-7
ASSQGSSGNSYEQY
>TRBV2|TRBJ2-1
ASQRGAPLGNEQF
>TRBV11-3|TRBJ2-1
ASSFGGYNEQF
>TRBV6-1|TRBJ1-1
ASSEAEGAVTEAF
>TRBV25-1|TRBJ2-1
ASSARTSGMNEQF
>TRBV6-5|TRBJ1-1
ASSKLWAGNTEAF
>TRBV2|TRBJ1-5
ASSEDRGGNQPQH
>TRBV7-9|TRBJ1-1
ASSLGYFRA
>TRBV3-1/TRBV3-2|TRBJ2-7
ASSQDRLREKY
>TRBV5-1|TRBJ2-1
ASSPGLAYNEQF
>TRBV5-1|TRBJ2-1
ASSHSGAPKLGQF
>TRBV10-3|TRBJ1-5
AISEQYSNQPQH
>TRBV27|TRBJ1-1
ASSQGTGIGRTEAF
>TRBV10-2|TRBJ1-1
ASSESVGAAF
>TRBV30|TRBJ2-1
AFAGVVNEQF
>TRBV11-2|TRBJ1-6
ASSLVSGNSPLH
>TRBV9|TRBJ2-1
ASSVGGSLASYNEQF
>TRBV6-7|TRBJ1-5
ASHSGDQPQH
>TRBV12-3/TRBV12-4|TRBJ2-7
ASLGQDTYEQY
>TRBV11-3|TRBJ2-5
ASSLQGGWGETQY
>TRBV3-1/TRBV3-2|TRBJ2-2
ASSQVQGGTGELF
>TRBV5-1|TRBJ2-1
ASSLVSGGVYNEQF
>TRBV24-1|TRBJ2-7
ATSDAYEQY
>TRBV2|TRBJ2-1
ASTGTSGIFEQF
>TRBV5-5|TRBJ2-3
ASSLAGYTQY
>TRBV11-2|TRBJ1-1
ASSLADSGNTEAF